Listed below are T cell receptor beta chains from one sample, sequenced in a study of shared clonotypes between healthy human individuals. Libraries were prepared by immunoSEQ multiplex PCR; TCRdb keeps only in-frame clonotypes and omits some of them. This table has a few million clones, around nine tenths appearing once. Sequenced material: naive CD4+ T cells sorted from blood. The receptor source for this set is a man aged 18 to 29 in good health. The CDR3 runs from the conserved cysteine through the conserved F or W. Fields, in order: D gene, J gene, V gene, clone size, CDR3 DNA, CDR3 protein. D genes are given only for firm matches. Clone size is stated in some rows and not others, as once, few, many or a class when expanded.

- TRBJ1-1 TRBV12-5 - TGTGCTAGTGGTTTAGGGGTCGGCACTGAAGCTTTCTTT CASGLGVGTEAFF
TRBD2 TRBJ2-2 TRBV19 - TGTGCCAGTAGTTCACTAGCGGGAGGGCCGCGGACCGGGGAGCTGTTTTTT CASSSLAGGPRTGELFF
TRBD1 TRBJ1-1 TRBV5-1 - TGCGCCAGCAGCTTGGATCCGGACAGGGGAAGAGCTTTCTTT CASSLDPDRGRAFF
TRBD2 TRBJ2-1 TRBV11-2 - TGTGCCAGCAGCCCGACTAGCGGGAGTGTCAATGAGCAGTTCTTC CASSPTSGSVNEQFF
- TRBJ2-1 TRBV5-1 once TGCGCCAGCAGCTTGGCCTTAGTGGGGGCTCTGTACAATGAGCAGTTCTTC CASSLALVGALYNEQFF
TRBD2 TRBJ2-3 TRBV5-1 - TGCGCCAGCAGCTTTAGCGGGGGGACCACAGATACGCAGTATTTT CASSFSGGTTDTQYF
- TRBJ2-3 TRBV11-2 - TGTGCCAGCAGCTTCCGGGGCCCTAGCACAGATACGCAGTATTTT CASSFRGPSTDTQYF
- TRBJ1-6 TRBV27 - TGTGCCAGCAGTTACGGTCCCAGGACCGTAGATTCACCCCTCCACTTT CASSYGPRTVDSPLHF
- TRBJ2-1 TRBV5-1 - TGCGCCAGCAGCTTGAGGTCGCCAAACGATGAGCAGTTCTTC CASSLRSPNDEQFF
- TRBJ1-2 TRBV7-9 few TGTGCCAGCAGCCGGGGCGGAGCAGCCGGCTACACCTTC CASSRGGAAGYTF
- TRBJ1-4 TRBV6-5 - TGTGCCAGCAGTTACGCCGTAACAGGGATCAATGAAAAACTGTTTTTT CASSYAVTGINEKLFF
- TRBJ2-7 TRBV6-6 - TGTGCCAGCAGCCCTGAGGTAGCGGTTTCCTACGAGCAGTACTTC CASSPEVAVSYEQYF
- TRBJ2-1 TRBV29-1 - TGCAGCGTTGACCCTAGGAATGAGCAGTTCTTC CSVDPRNEQFF
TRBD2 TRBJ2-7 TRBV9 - TGTGCCAGCAGTGAGACAGGGACTAGCGGCATCTACGAGCAGTACTTC CASSETGTSGIYEQYF
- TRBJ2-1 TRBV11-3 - TGTGCCAGCAGGATTGCCGTCGGGGATGAGCAGTTCTTC CASRIAVGDEQFF
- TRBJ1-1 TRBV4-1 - TGCGCCAGCAGCCCTCGTCTGAGGGACACTGAAGCTTTCTTT CASSPRLRDTEAFF
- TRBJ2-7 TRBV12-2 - TGTGCAAGTCGCCCCCTCCTACTCGCGGCAAGCTCCTACGAGCAGTACTTC CASRPLLLAASSYEQYF
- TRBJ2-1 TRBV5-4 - TGTGCCAGCAGCGACCTAATGGGGAACTCCTACAATGAGCAGTTCTTC CASSDLMGNSYNEQFF
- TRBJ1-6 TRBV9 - TGTGCCAGCAGTACAGAGCAGGGGAGTAATTCACCCCTCCACTTT CASSTEQGSNSPLHF
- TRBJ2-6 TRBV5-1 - TGCGCCAGCACGGAGTTGTCATCTGGGGCCAACGTCCTGACTTTC CASTELSSGANVLTF
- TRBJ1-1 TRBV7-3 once TGTGCCAGCAGCTTAAGTGGGATGAACACTGAAGCTTTCTTT CASSLSGMNTEAFF
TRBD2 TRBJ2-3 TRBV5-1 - TGCGCCAGCAGCGAATCCGGGACTAGCGGGGGAACAGATACGCAGTATTTT CASSESGTSGGTDTQYF
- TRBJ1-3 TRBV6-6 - TGTGCCAGCAGTTACAGCGGGCTGGGAAACACCATATATTTT CASSYSGLGNTIYF
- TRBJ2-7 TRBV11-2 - TGTGCCAGCAGCTTAGTAGGGGGAACCTACGAGCAGTACTTC CASSLVGGTYEQYF
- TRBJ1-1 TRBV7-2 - TGTGCCAGCAGCCCAGACTTCGGGCTGAACACTGAAGCTTTCTTT CASSPDFGLNTEAFF
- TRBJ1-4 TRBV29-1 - TGCAGCGTTTCAAAGGGTTCAACTAATGAAAAACTGTTTTTT CSVSKGSTNEKLFF
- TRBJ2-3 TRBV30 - TGTGCCTGGAGTATGGGGTATGGAGATACGCAGTATTTT CAWSMGYGDTQYF